This T cell receptor beta chain stems from a study of CD8 T cells in ankylosing spondylitis. Molecular-barcoded quantitative 5'-RACE produced these TCR beta libraries. TCRdb used MiXCR to reprocess the 5' RACE reads, holding one entry per CDR3 protein. This table holds 750,000 to 850,000 distinct CDR3 sequences, approximately 12% found once. The V end lost 4 bases, the J end lost 0 bases, and 18 bases lay between the germline ends. The CDR3 totals 17 residues. The germline CDR1 and CDR2 sequences are SGHAT and FQDESV (reference sequence). Study-wide results and caveats: Characteristic of ankylosing spondylitis blood, it appeared, was a TCR beta motif comprising roughly 8 highly homologous variants. Disease-linked clones bore a CD8+ phenotype, appearing relatively rarely in peripheral blood.

Note on this clonotype: Its specificity is unknown.

The chain is built from TRBV11-1 and TRBJ2-5; D is undetermined. The specimen was blood, either unsorted or a sorted T cell fraction (not recorded which). This sequence originates from a male donor with ankylosing spondylitis. CDR3 sequence reads: CASSSRSSEEYQETQYF. The CDR3 DNA sequence: TGTGCCAGCAGCTCCCGTTCATCAGAGGAGTACCAAGAGACCCAGTACTTC. Together with reference TRBV11-1 and TRBJ2-5, the CDR3 gives the full variable domain: EAEVAQSPRYKITEKSQAVAFWCDPISGHATLYWYRQILGQGPELLVQFQDESVVDDSQLPKDRFSAERLKGVDSTLKIQPAELGDSAMYLCASSSRSSEEYQETQYFGPGTRLLVL.